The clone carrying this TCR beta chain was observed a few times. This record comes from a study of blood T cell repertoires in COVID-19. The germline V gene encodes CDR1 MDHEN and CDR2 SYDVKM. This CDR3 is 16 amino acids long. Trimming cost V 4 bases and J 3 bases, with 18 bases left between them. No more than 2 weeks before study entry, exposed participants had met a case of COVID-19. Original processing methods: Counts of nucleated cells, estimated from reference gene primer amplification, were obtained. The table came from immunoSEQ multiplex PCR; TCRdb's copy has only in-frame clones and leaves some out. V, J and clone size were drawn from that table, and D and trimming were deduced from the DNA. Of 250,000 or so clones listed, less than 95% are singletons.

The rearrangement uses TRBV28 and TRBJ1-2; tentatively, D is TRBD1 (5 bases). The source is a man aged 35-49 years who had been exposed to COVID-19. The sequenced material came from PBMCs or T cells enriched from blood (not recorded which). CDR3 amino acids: CASSSAGMKWDYGYTF. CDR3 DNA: TGTGCCAGCAGTTCGGCAGGGATGAAGTGGGACTATGGCTACACCTTC.